A single sample gave rise to the 13 T cell receptor beta chains below, sequenced in a study of human T cells and chemical hapten exposure. TCRdb analysed the RACE reads with MiXCR anew, one entry per CDR3 protein. The profile shows around 69,000 distinct CDR3 sequences, approximately 9% of them singletons. The time point denotes: patch test 2, 6 weeks after DPC sensitization. This sample's treatment: therapeutic diphenylcyclopropenone sensitization with weekly scalp DPC. The sequencing here drew on whole blood, taken in connection with sensitization to the hapten diphenylcyclopropenone (DPC). These receptor sequences come from a woman between 45 and 60 years old with alopecia areata. Some clones in this sample may be carry-over from other donors' samples.

V usage is TRBV9 and J usage is TRBJ2-7, with a possible D match to TRBD2 (6 bases). Trimming removed 2 bases at V and 4 bases at J, with 10 bases between. The CDR3 is made up of 13 amino acids. The germline gives CDR1 SGDLS, CDR2 YYNGEE. The CDR3 DNA sequence: TGTGCCAGCAGCGTGGGAGGATCTTACGAGCAGTACTTC. It yields the protein CASSVGGSYEQYF.

This clonotype was picked up a small number of times. The chain couples TRBV7-2 to TRBJ2-1, with D possibly TRBD1 on 5 matching bases. V was pared by 2 bases and J by 0 bases, with 11 bases between. Germline lookup yields CDR1 SGHTA and CDR2 FQGNSA. The CDR3 is made up of 16 amino acids. CDR3 in DNA: TGTGCCAGCAGCTTAAGGATCGACAGCTCCTACAATGAGCAGTTCTTC. This encodes CASSLRIDSSYNEQFF. Full variable domain (outside the CDR3, taken from reference TRBV7-2 and TRBJ2-1): GAGVSQSPSNKVTEKGKDVELRCDPISGHTALYWYRQSLGQGLEFLIYFQGNSAPDKSGLPSDRFSAERTGGSVSTLTIQRTQQEDSAVYLCASSLRIDSSYNEQFFGPGTRLTVL.

This clonotype was observed a handful of times. DNA of the CDR3: TGTGCCACCAGCATCTCTGGTGGCCAGCCCCAGCATTTT. It yields the protein CATSISGGQPQHF. The chain uses TRBV15 and TRBJ1-5, with D hard to call. Germline V CDR1 and CDR2: LNHNV, YYDKDF (reference sequence). V lost 4 bases, J lost 7 bases, and 11 bases lay in between. The CDR3 has 13 residues.

CDR3 loop: CASSFASGGASEQFF. The CDR3, as DNA: TGTGCCAGCAGCTTCGCTAGCGGGGGGGCCAGTGAGCAGTTCTTC. The chain has TRBV5-6 and TRBJ2-1; TRBD2 aligns across 12 bases. Germline CDR1 SGHDT, CDR2 YYEEEE. The junction had 6 bases not matched to a gene; V was cut back by 2 bases and J by 9 bases. The CDR3 loop spans 15 amino acids. Complete variable domain (other parts from reference TRBV5-6 and TRBJ2-1): DAGVTQSPTHLIKTRGQQVTLRCSPKSGHDTVSWYQQALGQGPQFIFQYYEEEERQRGNFPDRFSGHQFPNYSSELNVNALLLGDSALYLCASSFASGGASEQFFGPGTRLTVL.

This chain links TRBV2 with TRBJ1-2; D not certain. The V gene lost 8 bases and the J gene lost 7 bases, with 8 bases spanning the gap. This CDR3 comprises 10 residues. Germline CDR1 and CDR2: SNHLY and FYNNEI. The CDR3 is CASLDFGYTF. The CDR3 DNA reads as TGTGCCAGCCTTGATTTTGGCTACACCTTC.

This clonotype occurred many times. This chain joins TRBV6-6 and TRBJ2-3; weak D call: TRBD2 (5 bases). Germline V gene sequence: CDR1 MNHNY, CDR2 SVGAGI (reference sequence). V dropped 5 bases and J dropped 5 bases, with 8 bases sitting between them. The CDR3 contains 12 residues. CDR3 sequence reads: CASSPLGDTQYF. Written as DNA, the CDR3 is TGTGCCAGCAGTCCACTAGGAGATACGCAGTATTTT.

This clonotype has more than one count but fewer than ten. The J gene is TRBJ2-7, the V gene TRBV15, with D possibly being TRBD2 (5 bases). Germline V gene sequence: CDR1 LNHNV, CDR2 YYDKDF (reference sequence). The CDR3 consists of 14 residues. V lost 5 bases and J lost 1, with 12 bases in between. The CDR3 region is CATSGSGLSYEQYF. The CDR3 bases are TGTGCCACCAGCGGCAGCGGACTGTCCTACGAGCAGTACTTC.

The chain has TRBV29-1 and TRBJ1-2, with a weak D call TRBD1 (5 bases). The CDR3 spans 13 residues. From germline, CDR1 is SQVTM and CDR2 ANQGSEA. The V end was cut by 4 bases, the J end by 4 bases, with 13 bases between. The CDR3 sequence is CSVVDGGAYGYTF. The CDR3, as DNA: TGCAGCGTTGTAGACGGCGGGGCCTATGGCTACACCTTC.

The chain has TRBV3-1 and TRBJ2-7; D is possibly TRBD1 or TRBD2 (5 bases each). The CDR3 is made up of 15 amino acids. Trimming stripped 4 bases from V and 1 base from J, with 14 bases between. CDR1 is LGHDT, CDR2 YNNKEL, per germline (reference sequence). CDR3 nucleotide sequence: TGTGCCAGCAGCCGCAACCGGGACCCATCCTACGAGCAGTACTTC. Protein: CASSRNRDPSYEQYF.

This clonotype was picked up many times. V and J are TRBV5-5 and TRBJ1-4, with D unclear. V dropped 1 base and J dropped 5 bases, with 12 bases sitting between them. The CDR3 spans 15 residues. Germline V gene sequence: CDR1 SGHKS, CDR2 YYEKEE (reference sequence). The CDR3 coding sequence is TGTGCCAGCAGCTTGACTGGGGATTCCAATGAAAAACTGTTTTTT. Its protein is CASSLTGDSNEKLFF.

This chain joins TRBV25-1 and TRBJ2-4, with D perhaps matching TRBD2 (6 bases). The V end lost 2 bases, the J end lost 0 bases, and 8 bases lay between the germline ends. CDR3 length: 15 residues. Germline CDR1 is MGHDK and CDR2 is SYGVNS. The CDR3 DNA is TGTGCCAGCAGTGAAGAGGAGGGAGCCAAAAACATTCAGTACTTC. Protein product: CASSEEEGAKNIQYF.

The chain carries TRBV7-2 and TRBJ2-3; 9 bases line up with TRBD2. Trimming at V came to 5 bases and at J to 1 base, leaving 10 bases not matched to a gene. Germline assignment: CDR1 SGHTA and CDR2 FQGNSA. The CDR3 is 17 amino acids. CDR3 in DNA: TGTGCCAGCAGCCCCCATATCGCGGGGGGGGGCACAGATACGCAGTATTTT. Protein product: CASSPHIAGGGTDTQYF. Combining the CDR3 with reference TRBV7-2 and TRBJ2-3 gives the whole variable domain GAGVSQSPSNKVTEKGKDVELRCDPISGHTALYWYRQSLGQGLEFLIYFQGNSAPDKSGLPSDRFSAERTGGSVSTLTIQRTQQEDSAVYLCASSPHIAGGGTDTQYFGPGTRLTVL.

There are a few counts of this clonotype. This chain uses TRBV18 with TRBJ2-6, with D perhaps assigned TRBD1 or TRBD2 (5 bases each). Per germline, CDR1 KGHSH and CDR2 LQKENI. This CDR3 contains 17 residues. V was shortened by 0 bases and J by 0 bases, with 9 bases between the two germline ends. The CDR3 region is CASSPPEGNSGANVLTF. As DNA, the CDR3 is TGTGCCAGCTCACCACCCGAGGGGAACTCTGGGGCCAACGTCCTGACTTTC. The complete variable domain, with remaining parts taken from reference TRBV18 and TRBJ2-6, reads NAGVMQNPRHLVRRRGQEARLRCSPMKGHSHVYWYRQLPEEGLKFMVYLQKENIIDESGMPKERFSAEFPKEGPSILRIQQVVRGDSAAYFCASSPPEGNSGANVLTFGAGSRLTVL.